The 5 T cell receptor beta chains below were found in one sample sequenced in a study of blood T cell repertoires in COVID-19. Only in-frame clones appear in the TCRdb table, and some are missing; sequencing was by immunoSEQ multiplex PCR. Counted here are around 140,000 clones, approximately 88% occurring once; the ten biggest clones make up around 1.9%. Material for sequencing was peripheral blood. The receptor set was obtained from a man aged 70 or older with acute or convalescent COVID-19.

The rearrangement uses TRBV5-4 and TRBJ2-4; 8 bases map to TRBD2. This CDR3 is 14 amino acids long. J gave up 8 bases and V 4 bases, and 8 bases lay outside the gene matches. Germline V lookup: CDR1 SGHNT, CDR2 YYREEE (reference sequence). The CDR3, as DNA: TGTGCCAGCAGCCGGAGCGGGAGCGAGGACATTCAGTACTTC. This codes for CASSRSGSEDIQYF.

With respect to this clone: The same CDR3 also results from other DNA sequences found in this sample. The V and J genes are TRBV5-4 and TRBJ1-5; D is perhaps TRBD1 (6 bases). The CDR3 is 14 amino acids. Germline V gene sequence: CDR1 SGHNT, CDR2 YYREEE (reference sequence). Deletions cut 2 bases from V and 7 bases from J, with 13 bases between. The CDR3 DNA follows: TGTGCCAGCAGCTTCGGGAGGGGGGGGCAGCCCCAGCATTTT. Protein sequence: CASSFGRGGQPQHF. Complete variable domain (other parts from reference TRBV5-4 and TRBJ1-5): ETGVTQSPTHLIKTRGQQVTLRCSSQSGHNTVSWYQQALGQGPQFIFQYYREEENGRGNFPPRFSGLQFPNYSSELNVNALELDDSALYLCASSFGRGGQPQHFGDGTRLSIL.

The chain joins TRBV6-4 to TRBJ2-3, with TRBD1 matching over 8 bases. The germline CDR1 and CDR2 sequences are MRHNA and SNTAGT. V shed 4 bases and J 2 bases; nucleotides not matched to a gene: 8. This CDR3 has 16 residues. In DNA form, the CDR3 reads TGTGCCAGCAGTGGGACAGGGAATCCCCCCACAGATACGCAGTATTTT. This gives the protein CASSGTGNPPTDTQYF.

A note on this clone: The CDR3 end shows no conserved phenylalanine or tryptophan, and so a read error is likely. The rearrangement links TRBV7-9 to TRBJ1-6; D perhaps matches TRBD1 (5 bases). Per the germline V gene, CDR1 is SEHNR and CDR2 is FQNEAQ (reference sequence). The V end lost 0 bases, the J end lost 0 bases, and 9 bases lay between the germline ends. This CDR3 has 17 amino acids. The CDR3 sequence: CASSLAGVNSYNSPLHL. For the CDR3, the DNA is TGTGCCAGCAGCTTAGCAGGGGTGAACTCCTATAATTCACCCCTCCACCTT.

This clone was detected a few times. The chain joins TRBV29-1 to TRBJ1-1; D possibly corresponds to TRBD1 (5 bases). With 3 bases removed from V and 4 bases from J, the gap between germline ends came to 12 bases. This CDR3 has 13 amino acids. Looked up from germline, CDR1 is SQVTM and CDR2 is ANQGSEA. The CDR3 nucleotides are TGCAGCGTTGAGTTAGGGGAAGCCACTGAAGCTTTCTTT. Translating gives CSVELGEATEAFF.